A single sample gave rise to the 10 T cell receptor beta chains below, sequenced in a study of technical replicates of blood from several donors. The protocol was immunoSEQ multiplex PCR, while the TCRdb copy is restricted to in-frame clones and leaves out a portion. This sample carries 80,000 or so clones, more than 95% of them seen once, and the ten largest clones take approximately 0.14%. Sequenced sample: T cells isolated from PBMCs. All receptors come from a human donor in good health.

This chain uses TRBV4-1 with TRBJ1-1; D may be TRBD1 (6 bases). V was clipped by 1 base and J by 0 bases, with 9 bases between them. The CDR3 is 15 residues long. The germline V gene encodes CDR1 MGHRA and CDR2 YSYEKL. The CDR3 nucleotides read TGCGCCAGCAGCCAAGGGACAGTTATGAACACTGAAGCTTTCTTT. This sequence encodes CASSQGTVMNTEAFF.

This clone was detected once. The rearrangement uses TRBV7-9 and TRBJ2-5; 11 bases align to TRBD2. The V and J ends lost 4 bases and 0 bases, in that order; junction bases with no gene match: 10. In germline, CDR1 is SEHNR, CDR2 FQNEAQ (reference sequence). The CDR3 is 18 residues long. CDR3 nucleotides: TGTGCCAGCAGCTCACTAGCGGGGGTCCCGCCTAACCAAGAGACCCAGTACTTC. Protein product: CASSSLAGVPPNQETQYF.

This chain connects TRBV5-1 to TRBJ2-6, with TRBD1 matching over 7 bases. The CDR3 runs 18 residues. The J segment lost 2 bases and the V segment lost 4 bases, leaving 12 bases of the junction unmatched. Germline V gene sequence: CDR1 SGHRS, CDR2 YFSETQ. CDR3 in amino acids: CASSPYKGARTGANVLTF. In DNA form, the CDR3 reads TGCGCCAGCAGCCCTTACAAGGGGGCGAGGACTGGGGCCAACGTCCTGACTTTC.

The chain uses TRBV4-1 and TRBJ2-7; D may be TRBD2 (5 bases). Germline CDR1 MGHRA, CDR2 YSYEKL. This CDR3 spans 16 amino acids. V lost 1 base and J lost 3, with 16 bases in between. The CDR3 nucleotides read TGCGCCAGCAGCCAAGCATGGAGGCTTCACCTCTACGAGCAGTACTTC. It yields the protein CASSQAWRLHLYEQYF.

This chain connects TRBV5-4 to TRBJ1-4, with a weak D call TRBD1 (6 bases). V dropped 0 bases and J dropped 3 bases, with 21 bases sitting between them. This CDR3 is built from 19 residues. The germline gives CDR1 SGHNT, CDR2 YYREEE (reference sequence). CDR3 bases: TGTGCCAGCAGCTTGGACGGGACACCCTCCTCCCAGGCTAATGAAAAACTGTTTTTT. Residues: CASSLDGTPSSQANEKLFF.

This chain connects TRBV10-3 to TRBJ1-2; 8 bases are shared with TRBD1. In germline, CDR1 is ENHRY, CDR2 SYGVKD. Losses at the gene ends were 3 bases for V and 4 bases for J; bases not matched to a gene: 10. The CDR3 has 16 amino acids. The CDR3 loop is CAISDGQGALFYGYTF. The CDR3 DNA is TGTGCCATCAGTGATGGCCAGGGGGCGTTATTCTATGGCTACACCTTC.

The rearrangement uses TRBV5-1 and TRBJ1-5, with D uncertain. Germline V gene data show CDR1 as SGHRS and CDR2 as YFSETQ. Trimming pared 1 base from V and 7 bases from J, leaving 9 bases between. The CDR3 spans 13 residues. This CDR3 reads CASSLRTGQPQHF. The CDR3 DNA is TGCGCCAGCAGCTTGCGGACTGGCCAGCCCCAGCATTTT.

This rearrangement joins TRBV5-1 to TRBJ2-5; TRBD2 matches 10 bases. CDR1 is SGHRS, CDR2 YFSETQ, per germline. The CDR3 has 15 amino acids. V was pared by 4 bases and J by 1 base, with 4 bases of the junction left unmatched. The DNA for the CDR3 is TGCGCCAGCAGCACGGGACTAGCGTTCCAAGAGACCCAGTACTTC. It specifies CASSTGLAFQETQYF.

CDR3 DNA sequence: TGCGCCAGCAGTCGCGGGGTGAACACCGGGGAGCTGTTTTTT. Its protein product is CASSRGVNTGELFF. The chain is built from TRBV5-1 and TRBJ2-2; D might be TRBD2 (6 bases). Looked up from germline, CDR1 is SGHRS and CDR2 is YFSETQ. CDR3 length: 14 amino acids. V lost 5 bases and J 1 base, leaving 9 bases between the germline ends.

V usage is TRBV7-2 and J usage is TRBJ2-1; D is ambiguous. CDR1 SGHTA and CDR2 FQGNSA come from the germline V gene. Trimming left V 2 bases short and J 0 bases short, with 14 bases between. CDR3 length: 17 residues. Here the CDR3 reads CASSLSLRLSSYNEQFF. The CDR3 region has the DNA TGTGCCAGCAGCTTAAGTTTACGGTTGAGCTCCTACAATGAGCAGTTCTTC.